This T cell receptor beta chain was captured by sequencing in a study of cytomegalovirus exposure and HLA in healthy donors. Study as a whole: HLA-typed donors were the source of about 85 million unique TCRs held in an early data release. Study-wide results and caveats: Through in vitro validation, a few CMV-associated chains were shown to be specific for CMV antigens.

Every donor was a healthy person donating bone marrow. To note about this clone: The antigen is not known.

Germline CDR1 is SGHDT and CDR2 is YYEEEE. The CDR3 consists of 13 residues. The V end lost 2 bases, the J end lost 8 bases, and 11 bases lay between the germline ends. The primer mix had 60 Vbeta and 13 Jbeta primers. This table comes from immunoSEQ multiplex PCR, and its TCRdb copy is limited to in-frame clones, with some not included. The table records more than 80,000 clones, about four fifths of them present only once. This chain joins TRBV5-6 and TRBJ1-5; D may be TRBD1 (6 bases). This clonotype was sampled from a man in his fifties or sixties in good health and CMV-seronegative. The sequenced sample consisted of PBMCs. The chain's CDR3 is CASSFLRDKPQHF. In DNA form, the CDR3 reads TGTGCCAGCAGCTTCCTCAGGGACAAGCCCCAGCATTTT.